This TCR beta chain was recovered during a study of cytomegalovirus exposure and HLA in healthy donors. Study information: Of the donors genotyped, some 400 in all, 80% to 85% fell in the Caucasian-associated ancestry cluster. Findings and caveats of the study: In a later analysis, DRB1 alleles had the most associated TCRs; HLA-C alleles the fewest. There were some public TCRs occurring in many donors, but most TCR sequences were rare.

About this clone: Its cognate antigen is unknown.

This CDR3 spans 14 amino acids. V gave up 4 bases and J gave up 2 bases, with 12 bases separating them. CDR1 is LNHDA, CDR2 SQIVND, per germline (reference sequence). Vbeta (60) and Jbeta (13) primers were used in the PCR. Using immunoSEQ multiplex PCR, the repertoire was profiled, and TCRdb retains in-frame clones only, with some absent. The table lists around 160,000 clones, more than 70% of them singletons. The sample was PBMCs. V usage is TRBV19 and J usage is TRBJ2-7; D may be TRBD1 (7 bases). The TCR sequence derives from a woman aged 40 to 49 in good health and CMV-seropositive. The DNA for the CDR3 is TGTGCCAGTAGTACCAGGGGGGCGACCTACGAGCAGTACTTC. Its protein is CASSTRGATYEQYF.